These 7 T cell receptor beta chains share one sample of origin, sequenced in a study of CD8 T cells in Susac syndrome. Random hexamers were used to reverse transcribe the RNA input (about 0.5 to 1 ug). TCRdb fed the immunoSEQ multiplex PCR reads into MiXCR, producing one record per CDR3 protein. The sample contains approximately 190,000 distinct CDR3 sequences, 95% of which appear only once. Sequenced sample: CD4+ T cells from PBMCs. Receptors originate from a human donor with Susac syndrome.

CDR3 nucleotides: TGTGCCAGCAGCCGAGAGAGCCAGAAGTTCTATGGCTACACCTTC. Encoded protein: CASSRESQKFYGYTF. The chain is built from TRBV3-1 and TRBJ1-2; unclear D gene. The CDR3 runs to 15 residues. With 4 bases removed from V and 4 bases from J, the gap between germline ends came to 16 bases. Germline CDR1 is LGHDT and CDR2 is YNNKEL (reference sequence).

This chain uses TRBV24-1 with TRBJ2-1; D remains ambiguous. V lost 2 bases to trimming and J lost 6 bases, with 13 bases between them. Germline CDR1 and CDR2: KGHDR and SFDVKD. The CDR3 is 15 residues long. CDR3 nucleotides: TGTGCCACCAGTGATTCCGGGCCGAAAACCAATGAGCAGTTCTTC. It yields the protein CATSDSGPKTNEQFF.

The chain links TRBV30 to TRBJ1-3, with 7 bases fitting TRBD1. V lost 0 bases and J lost 8; bases outside the gene matches: 7. Germline values: CDR1 GTSNPN, CDR2 SVGIG (reference sequence). There are 14 residues in the CDR3. CDR3 residues: CAWSVGQAGDTIYF. CDR3 sequence (DNA): TGTGCCTGGAGTGTAGGACAGGCCGGGGACACCATATATTTT.

This clonotype showed up just once. DNA of the CDR3: TGTGCCAGCAGTTACTCGGAGGTTCCGGGGACCCAGTACTTC. Translation gives CASSYSEVPGTQYF. This sequence joins TRBV27 and TRBJ2-5; D may be TRBD2 (5 bases). Deletions cut 4 bases from V and 7 bases from J, with 16 bases between. Germline CDR1 reads MNHEY; CDR2 reads SMNVEV (reference sequence). The length of the CDR3 is 14 residues.

This chain joins TRBV20-1 and TRBJ2-1; a weak D match, TRBD2 (6 bases). CDR1 is DFQATT, CDR2 SNEGSKA, per germline (reference sequence). The CDR3 sequence is 16 residues long. Deletions cut 5 bases from V and 3 bases from J, with 20 bases between. CDR3 DNA: TGCAGTGCTTTGGGTTTGGGAGGCGGTAACTACAATGAGCAGTTCTTC. Protein: CSALGLGGGNYNEQFF.

The genes are TRBV29-1 and TRBJ1-1, with 10 positions matching TRBD1. The junction had 4 bases not matched to a gene; V was cut back by 6 bases and J by 3 bases. The CDR3 runs 13 residues. CDR1 is SQVTM, CDR2 ANQGSEA, per germline. The CDR3, as DNA: TGCAGCGTCGGACAGGGGGTGTACACTGAAGCTTTCTTT. Translated, it gives CSVGQGVYTEAFF.

The chain is built from TRBV20-1 and TRBJ1-1, with D hard to call. The CDR3 is 15 amino acids. V was shortened by 2 bases and J by 4 bases, with 17 bases between the two germline ends. In germline, CDR1 is DFQATT, CDR2 SNEGSKA (reference sequence). For the CDR3, the DNA is TGCAGTGCTAGAATAGTAGTGGGTGGTTCCACTGAAGCTTTCTTT. Its translation: CSARIVVGGSTEAFF.